This T cell receptor beta chain was captured by sequencing in a study of shared clonotypes between healthy human individuals. Overall study results and limits: The donor pool, a small one, limited the genetic and exposure-history diversity represented. For sorted subsets, rarefaction showed incomplete sequencing despite large depth.

CDR3 length: 16 amino acids. The trim removed 2 bases at V and 8 bases at J, leaving 11 bases unmatched. CDR1 SGHVS and CDR2 FNYEAQ come from the germline V gene. Original methodology: Filtering differed since immunoSEQ provided only junctions, with no quality scores. Assay: immunoSEQ multiplex PCR; the TCRdb copy retains only in-frame clones and omits some. V and J calls and clone size are given by that table; D and trimming were obtained from the DNA. The data contain fewer than 3 million clones, around 93% of them singletons. On this clone itself: Its antigen is not identified.

This rearrangement joins TRBV7-6 to TRBJ2-1; TRBD2 matches at 8 bases. Specimen: naive CD4+ T cells from PBMCs. Subset of the sample: CD45RA+ positively selected. The receptor comes from a man between 18 and 29 years old in good health. Some clones in this sample may be carry-over from other donors' samples. CDR3 in amino acids: CASSLNLAGRRDEQFF. As DNA, the CDR3 is TGTGCCAGCAGCTTAAATTTAGCGGGACGCAGGGATGAGCAGTTCTTC.